Listed below are T cell receptor beta chains from one sample, sequenced in a study of regulatory T cells in long-lasting Graves disease. A single record per CDR3 protein comes from TCRdb applying MiXCR to the multiplex PCR reads. The sample records about 560,000 distinct CDR3 sequences, more than 15% being singletons. The sample was also linked to a second study, of T cells in Graves' hyperthyroidism and ophthalmopathy.

Sequences were derived from peripheral blood mononuclear cells (PBMCs), sampled at new diagnosis, from a patient treated with antithyroid drugs. The receptors derive from a man between 18 and 29 years old with Graves disease. Each CDR3 is given with its conserved first and last residue. The D gene is left open where the match is weak. Clone size appears in some rows only: once, few, many, or a class for an expanded clone.

D: TRBD2
size: few
J: TRBJ2-6
V: TRBV28
DNA: TGTGCCAGCAGTCCATGGAGTAGCGGGAGATCTGGGGCCAACGTCCTGACTTTC
CDR3: CASSPWSSGRSGANVLTF

D: TRBD2
size: many
J: TRBJ2-5
V: TRBV10-3
DNA: TGTGCCTCAGAGGGGCAGGGCCGGGAGGCCCAGTACTTC
CDR3: CASEGQGREAQYF

D: -
size: -
J: TRBJ2-5
V: TRBV20-1
DNA: TGCAGTGCTAGCAACAGAAACCAAGAGACCCAGTACTTC
CDR3: CSASNRNQETQYF

D: TRBD1
size: many
J: TRBJ1-5
V: TRBV19
DNA: TGTGCCAGTAGTCCAGGACAGGGTAGTCGCCAGCCCCAGCATTTT
CDR3: CASSPGQGSRQPQHF

D: -
size: once
J: TRBJ2-3
V: TRBV7-2
DNA: TGTGCCAGCAGCTTAGACAGGCGCACCACAGATACGCAGTATTTT
CDR3: CASSLDRRTTDTQYF

D: -
size: -
J: TRBJ2-7
V: TRBV28
DNA: TGTGCCAGCAGCCCTGGGACTGTGTCCCCCTACGAGCAGTACTTC
CDR3: CASSPGTVSPYEQYF

D: TRBD2
size: many
J: TRBJ2-7
V: TRBV12-3/TRBV12-4
DNA: TGTGCCAGCAGCACCAGCGGGAACGCCTACGAGCAGTACTTC
CDR3: CASSTSGNAYEQYF

D: TRBD2
size: few
J: TRBJ2-3
V: TRBV5-6
DNA: TGTGCCAGCAGCTGGGGGACTAACCCTACGCAGTATTTT
CDR3: CASSWGTNPTQYF

D: -
size: few
J: TRBJ2-3
V: TRBV20-1
DNA: TGCAGTGCTAGGTCAGCTTACACAGATACGCAGTATTTT
CDR3: CSARSAYTDTQYF

D: TRBD2
size: few
J: TRBJ2-1
V: TRBV12-3/TRBV12-4
DNA: TGTGCCAGCAGTACGACTAGCGGGAGAATAAGCAATGAGCAGTTCTTC
CDR3: CASSTTSGRISNEQFF

D: -
size: -
J: TRBJ2-3
V: TRBV3-1
DNA: TGTGCCAGCAGCCATGACCTGGCCGAATGGCGTCTAGGAGCCCCCACAGATACGCAGTATTTT
CDR3: CASSHDLAEWRLGAPTDTQYF

D: TRBD2
size: -
J: TRBJ2-7
V: TRBV11-2
DNA: TGTGCCAGCAGCCCTGAAAGCGGGAGGGCCTACGAGCAGTACTTC
CDR3: CASSPESGRAYEQYF

D: -
size: few
J: TRBJ2-1
V: TRBV29-1
DNA: TGCAGCGCCGACGGACCGACCCCCAATGAGCAGTTCTTC
CDR3: CSADGPTPNEQFF

D: TRBD1
size: many
J: TRBJ2-7
V: TRBV7-9
DNA: TGTGCCAGCAGCACCCGGGGGACAGGGTTGGACGAGCAGTACTTC
CDR3: CASSTRGTGLDEQYF

D: -
size: -
J: TRBJ2-6
V: TRBV18
DNA: TGTGCCAGCTCACCACTTGGGGCCTCTGGGGCCAACGTCCTGACTTTC
CDR3: CASSPLGASGANVLTF

D: -
size: -
J: TRBJ2-4
V: TRBV20-1
DNA: TGCAGTGCAGAGATTTTAGGGCTCCAGTACTTC
CDR3: CSAEILGLQYF

D: -
size: few
J: TRBJ2-1
V: TRBV7-3
DNA: TGTGCCAGCAGCTTAAGAAGGGTCCGGTCCAATGAGCAGTTCTTC
CDR3: CASSLRRVRSNEQFF

D: -
size: -
J: TRBJ1-1
V: TRBV18
DNA: TGTGCCAGCTCACCACCGAACGGCGCTGAAGCTTTCTTT
CDR3: CASSPPNGAEAFF

D: -
size: many
J: TRBJ2-5
V: TRBV2
DNA: TGTGCCAGCAGTGGAGACTACCCGGAGACCCAGTACTTC
CDR3: CASSGDYPETQYF

D: -
size: few
J: TRBJ2-5
V: TRBV20-1
DNA: TGCAGTGCTAGAGATGCCCGTGGGGCGACGTACCAAGAGACCCAGTACTTC
CDR3: CSARDARGATYQETQYF

D: -
size: many
J: TRBJ1-1
V: TRBV28
DNA: TGTGCCAGCAGTGCCCAACGAGGCACTGAAGCTTTCTTT
CDR3: CASSAQRGTEAFF

D: TRBD2
size: -
J: TRBJ2-1
V: TRBV4-1
DNA: TGCGCCAGCTGCCTGTGGGCTAGCGGAAACAATGAGCAGTTCTTC
CDR3: CASCLWASGNNEQFF

D: -
size: many
J: TRBJ1-5
V: TRBV27
DNA: TGTGCCAGCAGTCCGCTGTGGGGGGGACTCAATCAGCCCCAGCATTTT
CDR3: CASSPLWGGLNQPQHF

D: TRBD1
size: -
J: TRBJ2-7
V: TRBV6-1
DNA: TGTGCCAGCAGAAAGGGACAGGGCTACGAGCAGTACTTC
CDR3: CASRKGQGYEQYF

D: TRBD1
size: many
J: TRBJ2-7
V: TRBV2
DNA: TGTGCCAGCAGTGACCGGGACAGGGGGGGCGAGCAGTACTTC
CDR3: CASSDRDRGGEQYF

D: TRBD1
size: many
J: TRBJ1-1
V: TRBV12-3/TRBV12-4
DNA: TGTGCCAGCAGTTTCTTCTACAGGGGCTATGATGAAGCTTTCTTT
CDR3: CASSFFYRGYDEAFF

D: TRBD1
size: -
J: TRBJ2-7
V: TRBV4-1
DNA: TGCGCCAGCAGCCAAGATCCGGGACAGGGTTACGAGCAGTACTTC
CDR3: CASSQDPGQGYEQYF

D: -
size: few
J: TRBJ2-1
V: TRBV12-3/TRBV12-4
DNA: TGTGTCAGCAGTTTAGGCGGCAATGAGCAGTTCTTC
CDR3: CVSSLGGNEQFF

D: TRBD1
size: many
J: TRBJ2-7
V: TRBV29-1
DNA: TGCAGCGTTGAAGTCGAGGGGACAGGGAGTCTCGAGCAGTACTTC
CDR3: CSVEVEGTGSLEQYF

D: TRBD2
size: few
J: TRBJ2-7
V: TRBV20-1
DNA: TGCAGTGCTAGAGATCGTAATTGGGGACTAGCGGGAGACGAGCAGTACTTC
CDR3: CSARDRNWGLAGDEQYF

D: TRBD2
size: -
J: TRBJ2-1
V: TRBV11-2
DNA: TGTGCCAGCAGCTTAGAGCGCGGGAGGAAAAAAAATGAGCAGTTCTTC
CDR3: CASSLERGRKKNEQFF

D: -
size: -
J: TRBJ1-1
V: TRBV6-1
DNA: TGTGCCAGCAGTGTTTTGGACAGCTCGAACACTGAAGCTTTCTTT
CDR3: CASSVLDSSNTEAFF

D: -
size: many
J: TRBJ2-3
V: TRBV28
DNA: TGTGCCAGCAGTCACCTGATAGGGGCCACCACTAACACAGATACGCAGTATTTT
CDR3: CASSHLIGATTNTDTQYF

D: -
size: -
J: TRBJ2-7
V: TRBV4-1
DNA: TGCGCCAGCAGCCAAGAAAGCCGGCAGCGCACCTTCTACGAGCAGTACTTC
CDR3: CASSQESRQRTFYEQYF

D: -
size: many
J: TRBJ2-1
V: TRBV28
DNA: TGTGCCAGCAGTGAGGTCTACAATGAGCAGTTCTTC
CDR3: CASSEVYNEQFF

D: -
size: -
J: TRBJ1-4
V: TRBV7-3
DNA: TGTGCCAGCAGCTACCGGGACAACCTGGGTGAAAAACTGTTTTTT
CDR3: CASSYRDNLGEKLFF

D: -
size: many
J: TRBJ1-1
V: TRBV6-1
DNA: TGTGCCAGCAGTGAACCTGGGGGATGGGTCACTGAAGCTTTCTTT
CDR3: CASSEPGGWVTEAFF

D: -
size: many
J: TRBJ1-2
V: TRBV3-1
DNA: TGTGCCAGCAGCCAAGTAGTACAGAACTATGGCTACACCTTC
CDR3: CASSQVVQNYGYTF

D: TRBD2
size: many
J: TRBJ2-2
V: TRBV27
DNA: TGTGCCAGCAGTTTTCATATAACTAGCGGGAGAGTCGCCGGGGAGCTGTTTTTT
CDR3: CASSFHITSGRVAGELFF

D: -
size: -
J: TRBJ1-2
V: TRBV20-1
DNA: TGCAGTGCTAGAGATCGGAAGACCGGCGACTATGGCTACACCTTC
CDR3: CSARDRKTGDYGYTF

D: TRBD1
size: few
J: TRBJ1-5
V: TRBV30
DNA: TGTGCCTGGAGTGAGACAGGGGGCGTGTCGACGACAAATCAGCCCCAGCATTTT
CDR3: CAWSETGGVSTTNQPQHF

D: -
size: many
J: TRBJ1-1
V: TRBV5-1
DNA: TGCGCCAGCTACGGAACAGGGACCCCTGAAGCTTTCTTT
CDR3: CASYGTGTPEAFF

D: -
size: many
J: TRBJ1-1
V: TRBV6-1
DNA: TGTGCCAGCAGTGAAGACGGACAGTCGGACACTGAAGCTTTCTTT
CDR3: CASSEDGQSDTEAFF

D: -
size: many
J: TRBJ2-7
V: TRBV7-9
DNA: TGTGCCAGCAGCTTTCTCTCTACTGACGCCTACGAGCAGTACTTC
CDR3: CASSFLSTDAYEQYF

D: TRBD1
size: many
J: TRBJ2-2
V: TRBV7-9
DNA: TGTGCTCCTGGACAGGGGACCGGGGAGCTGTTTTTT
CDR3: CAPGQGTGELFF

D: TRBD1
size: -
J: TRBJ1-4
V: TRBV24-1
DNA: TGTGCCACCAGTGAGGGGACAGGGTTTGCAACTAATGAAAAACTGTTTTTT
CDR3: CATSEGTGFATNEKLFF

D: TRBD1
size: -
J: TRBJ1-2
V: TRBV19
DNA: TGTGCCAGTAGTCTACTACAGGGGGTGGACTATGGCTACACCTTC
CDR3: CASSLLQGVDYGYTF

D: TRBD2
size: many
J: TRBJ2-5
V: TRBV3-1
DNA: TGTGCCAGCAGTCCCAATAGCGGGAGTTTACAAGAGACCCAGTACTTC
CDR3: CASSPNSGSLQETQYF

D: TRBD2
size: -
J: TRBJ2-7
V: TRBV6-2/TRBV6-3
DNA: TGTGCCAGCAGTTACAGGGTAGCGGGGCCCTACGAGCAGTACTTC
CDR3: CASSYRVAGPYEQYF

D: -
size: many
J: TRBJ1-1
V: TRBV2
DNA: TGTGCCAGCAGTTGGGGGATGAACACTGAAGCTTTCTTT
CDR3: CASSWGMNTEAFF

D: TRBD2
size: -
J: TRBJ2-1
V: TRBV9
DNA: TGTGCCAGCAGCGTAGGAGGAGGCGGGAGGTATGCCAATGAGCAGTTCTTC
CDR3: CASSVGGGGRYANEQFF

D: TRBD2
size: few
J: TRBJ2-1
V: TRBV20-1
DNA: TGCAGTGCTTTCCAGTTAGCGGGAGGTGGTGCCAATGAGCAGTTCTTC
CDR3: CSAFQLAGGGANEQFF

D: TRBD1
size: many
J: TRBJ1-5
V: TRBV5-6
DNA: TGTGCCAGCAGCCTAGGACAGGGGGGTAGGCCCCAGCATTTT
CDR3: CASSLGQGGRPQHF

D: -
size: many
J: TRBJ1-1
V: TRBV15
DNA: TGTGCCACCAGCAGAGTCCCGGACAGAGCGGGCACTGAAGCTTTCTTT
CDR3: CATSRVPDRAGTEAFF

D: TRBD2
size: many
J: TRBJ2-3
V: TRBV7-6
DNA: TGTGCCAGCAGCTTATACCAGAGGGTGAGCGGGAGAAAAGATACGCAGTATTTT
CDR3: CASSLYQRVSGRKDTQYF

D: TRBD1
size: many
J: TRBJ2-7
V: TRBV20-1
DNA: TGCAGTGTCCCCGGGACAGGCAACTACGAGCAGTACTTC
CDR3: CSVPGTGNYEQYF

D: TRBD1
size: many
J: TRBJ2-5
V: TRBV9
DNA: TGTGCCAGCAGCCCCATCGGACAGGGGGTCCAAGAGACCCAGTACTTC
CDR3: CASSPIGQGVQETQYF

D: TRBD2
size: few
J: TRBJ2-1
V: TRBV20-1
DNA: TGCAGTGCTAGAGATTGGGGACTAGAATACAATGAGCAGTTCTTC
CDR3: CSARDWGLEYNEQFF

D: TRBD1
size: -
J: TRBJ1-2
V: TRBV30
DNA: TGTGCCTGGAGTATGACCTCGGACAGGGGTGGCTACACCTTC
CDR3: CAWSMTSDRGGYTF

D: TRBD1
size: few
J: TRBJ1-5
V: TRBV20-1
DNA: TGCAGTGGGACGACAGGGAGCAATCAGCCCCAGCATTTT
CDR3: CSGTTGSNQPQHF